This T cell receptor (beta chain) was captured by sequencing in a study of shared clonotypes between healthy human individuals. After removal of 7 bases from V and 2 bases from J, the junction contained 10 bases not matched to a gene. Germline V gene sequence: CDR1 MNHNS, CDR2 SASEGT. The CDR3 length is 15 residues. TCRdb keeps only in-frame clones here, not all; method: immunoSEQ multiplex PCR. The sample records over 1.4 million clones, approximately 97% being singletons. The sequence derives from a man aged 25 to 45 in good health. This chain connects TRBV6-1 to TRBJ1-2; 7 bases fit TRBD1. The sample comprised naive CD4+ T cells sorted from blood. Subset given: CD45RA+ positively selected. CDR3 region: CASNSRQGGNYGYTF. CDR3 nucleotide sequence: TGTGCCAGCAATTCCCGCCAGGGGGGGAACTATGGCTACACCTTC.